This entry concerns a single TCR beta chain. V lost 3 bases, J lost 3 bases, and 6 bases lay in between. Germline CDR1 DFQATT, CDR2 SNEGSKA (reference sequence). This CDR3 is built from 11 residues. Per the authors' pipeline: Amplified reference gene primers provided the basis for estimating nucleated cell counts. Method: immunoSEQ multiplex PCR; TCRdb's copy keeps in-frame clones and lacks some. Clonal size and the V and J genes are those of that table, whereas D and trimming came from the DNA. The sample includes 120,000 or so clones, approximately 90% of them seen just once. These data originate in a study of blood T cell repertoires in COVID-19. The overall study: Samples came from the United States, Italy and Spain, spanning acute and convalescent COVID-19. PBMCs, B-cell-depleted T cells, or T cells were the source of the cDNA or gDNA that made up the material.

Sequencing was carried out using peripheral blood. This receptor was taken from a human donor in a cohort sampled during active COVID-19. The V gene is TRBV20-1, the J gene TRBJ2-7; no reliable D call. CDR3 amino acids: CSASSGYEQYF. CDR3 DNA: TGCAGTGCTAGTTCAGGCTACGAGCAGTACTTC.